This entry concerns a single T cell receptor beta chain. This sample is part of a study of cytomegalovirus exposure and HLA in healthy donors. Primers included in the PCR were 60 Vbeta and 13 Jbeta primers. The table came from immunoSEQ multiplex PCR; TCRdb's copy has only in-frame clones and leaves some out. The sample table includes 35,000 to 45,000 clones. Healthy bone marrow donors made up the cohort. CDR1 is MGHRA, CDR2 YSYEKL, per germline. Trimming pared 1 base from V and 0 bases from J, leaving 9 bases between. The CDR3 is made up of 15 amino acids. The rearrangement links TRBV4-1 to TRBJ1-1; perhaps TRBD1 as D (5 bases). This sequence originates from a male donor in good health and CMV-seronegative. Sequencing was performed on PBMCs. The CDR3 region has the DNA TGCGCCAGCAGCCAAGTGGGCAGGGTGAACACTGAAGCTTTCTTT. It specifies CASSQVGRVNTEAFF.